This is a list of T cell receptor beta chains from one sample in a study of shared clonotypes between healthy human individuals. The repertoire was sequenced with immunoSEQ multiplex PCR; TCRdb's copy has only in-frame clones and lacks some. Of millions of clones listed, around 94% were seen once; the top ten hold roughly 0.13%. Sequenced: naive CD4+ T cells sorted from blood. The source is a man aged 18 to 35 in good health. Both conserved end residues are part of each CDR3. The order of the fields is D gene, CDR3 length, V gene, clone size, J gene, CDR3 DNA, CDR3 protein. A D gene is named only where the DNA matches it firmly. Clone size is shown for a subset of rows, as once, few, many or a class of expanded clone.

d_gene: -; len: 16; v_gene: TRBV4-1; abundance: -; j_gene: TRBJ2-7; CDR3nt: TGCGCCAGCAGCCAAGATGTCCTAGGGAGCTCCTACGAGCAGTACTTC; CDR3aa: CASSQDVLGSSYEQYF
d_gene: TRBD1; len: 14; v_gene: TRBV7-2; abundance: -; j_gene: TRBJ2-1; CDR3nt: TGTTCCTCGAGGGCAGGGGGCACATACAATGAGCAGTTCTTC; CDR3aa: CSSRAGGTYNEQFF
d_gene: TRBD1; len: 14; v_gene: TRBV30; abundance: -; j_gene: TRBJ2-3; CDR3nt: TGTGCCTGGAGTGGACAGGGAGGCACAGATACGCAGTATTTT; CDR3aa: CAWSGQGGTDTQYF
d_gene: -; len: 20; v_gene: TRBV5-1; abundance: -; j_gene: TRBJ2-7; CDR3nt: TGCGCCAGCAGCTCACCCGGAGGGTTGCTGGGTGCGTCGGGATCGTACGAGCAGTACTTC; CDR3aa: CASSSPGGLLGASGSYEQYF
d_gene: -; len: 16; v_gene: TRBV10-3; abundance: -; j_gene: TRBJ1-1; CDR3nt: TGTGCCATCAGTGAACGAGGGACCGGGATGAACACTGAAGCTTTCTTT; CDR3aa: CAISERGTGMNTEAFF
d_gene: TRBD2; len: 16; v_gene: TRBV5-1; abundance: -; j_gene: TRBJ2-7; CDR3nt: TGCGCCAGCAGCTTTCTAGCGGGAGGGCCCGGGTACGAGCAGTACTTC; CDR3aa: CASSFLAGGPGYEQYF
d_gene: TRBD1; len: 14; v_gene: TRBV6-6; abundance: once; j_gene: TRBJ2-7; CDR3nt: TGTGCCAGCAGTTACGGGACAGACTCCTACGAGCAGTACTTC; CDR3aa: CASSYGTDSYEQYF
d_gene: -; len: 16; v_gene: TRBV5-4; abundance: -; j_gene: TRBJ2-4; CDR3nt: TGTGCCAGCAGTTATGCATCCCTCTCTGGCAAAAACATTCAGTACTTC; CDR3aa: CASSYASLSGKNIQYF
d_gene: TRBD1; len: 16; v_gene: TRBV4-3; abundance: -; j_gene: TRBJ2-3; CDR3nt: TGCGCCAGCAGCCCCAGTGGGACAGGGAGGACAGATACGCAGTATTTT; CDR3aa: CASSPSGTGRTDTQYF
d_gene: -; len: 14; v_gene: TRBV2; abundance: -; j_gene: TRBJ2-6; CDR3nt: TGTGCCAGCACCGGCGTCTCTGGGGCCAACGTCCTGACTTTC; CDR3aa: CASTGVSGANVLTF
d_gene: TRBD2; len: 17; v_gene: TRBV4-1; abundance: -; j_gene: TRBJ2-3; CDR3nt: TGCGCCAGCAGCCATGGATCGCTAGCGGGGTCCACAGATACGCAGTATTTT; CDR3aa: CASSHGSLAGSTDTQYF
d_gene: -; len: 15; v_gene: TRBV28; abundance: -; j_gene: TRBJ1-1; CDR3nt: TGTGCCAGCAGTGGTTCGGGCTTAATCAACACTGAAGCTTTCTTT; CDR3aa: CASSGSGLINTEAFF
d_gene: -; len: 13; v_gene: TRBV18; abundance: once; j_gene: TRBJ2-1; CDR3nt: TGTGCCAGCTCTGTTTCTAGCGCTAACGAGCAGTTCTTC; CDR3aa: CASSVSSANEQFF
d_gene: TRBD1; len: 18; v_gene: TRBV5-8; abundance: -; j_gene: TRBJ1-4; CDR3nt: TGTGCCAGCAGCGGCGGGACAGGGGAATTTGCAGCTAATGAAAAACTGTTTTTT; CDR3aa: CASSGGTGEFAANEKLFF
d_gene: -; len: 15; v_gene: TRBV14; abundance: -; j_gene: TRBJ1-2; CDR3nt: TGTGCCAGCAGCCAAGAGGGCAGCTCTAACTATGGCTACACCTTC; CDR3aa: CASSQEGSSNYGYTF
d_gene: -; len: 14; v_gene: TRBV19; abundance: -; j_gene: TRBJ1-1; CDR3nt: TGTGCCAGTAGTTTCGACAGACGGAACACTGAAGCTTTCTTT; CDR3aa: CASSFDRRNTEAFF
d_gene: TRBD1; len: 15; v_gene: TRBV5-1; abundance: -; j_gene: TRBJ1-1; CDR3nt: TGCGCCAGCAGCTTGGGGACAGGGGAGAACACTGAAGCTTTCTTT; CDR3aa: CASSLGTGENTEAFF
d_gene: -; len: 14; v_gene: TRBV10-3; abundance: -; j_gene: TRBJ2-1; CDR3nt: TGTGCCATCAGTGACGTCCAAACCTACAATGAGCAGTTCTTC; CDR3aa: CAISDVQTYNEQFF
d_gene: TRBD1; len: 14; v_gene: TRBV6-1; abundance: once; j_gene: TRBJ1-6; CDR3nt: TGTGCCAGCACCGAGGGCAGGGGGAATTCACCCCTCCACTTT; CDR3aa: CASTEGRGNSPLHF
d_gene: -; len: 17; v_gene: TRBV7-9; abundance: -; j_gene: TRBJ2-2; CDR3nt: TGTGCCAGCAGCTTAAGACAAGAAGCGCCGAACACCGGGGAGCTGTTTTTT; CDR3aa: CASSLRQEAPNTGELFF
d_gene: -; len: 15; v_gene: TRBV5-1; abundance: once; j_gene: TRBJ1-3; CDR3nt: TGCGCCAGCAGCTTACGGGCGGACTCTGGAAACACCATATATTTT; CDR3aa: CASSLRADSGNTIYF
d_gene: -; len: 11; v_gene: TRBV19; abundance: -; j_gene: TRBJ1-4; CDR3nt: TGTGCCAGTAGTTTCAATGAAAAACTGTTTTTT; CDR3aa: CASSFNEKLFF
d_gene: -; len: 14; v_gene: TRBV29-1; abundance: -; j_gene: TRBJ2-3; CDR3nt: TGCAGCGTTGTGTTTCCGGGCCGGGCAGATACGCAGTATTTT; CDR3aa: CSVVFPGRADTQYF
d_gene: -; len: 11; v_gene: TRBV2; abundance: -; j_gene: TRBJ1-5; CDR3nt: TGTGCCAGCAGATCTAATCAGCCCCAGCATTTT; CDR3aa: CASRSNQPQHF
d_gene: -; len: 16; v_gene: TRBV5-8; abundance: -; j_gene: TRBJ2-1; CDR3nt: TGTGCCAGCAGCTTGGAAGTAGGTTTTAGCCGCAATGAGCAGTTCTTC; CDR3aa: CASSLEVGFSRNEQFF
d_gene: TRBD1; len: 13; v_gene: TRBV6-5; abundance: -; j_gene: TRBJ1-2; CDR3nt: TGTGCTAGCGCCGGGACAGGGCGATATGGCTACACCTTC; CDR3aa: CASAGTGRYGYTF
d_gene: -; len: 12; v_gene: TRBV6-5; abundance: once; j_gene: TRBJ2-7; CDR3nt: TGTGCCAGCCACACGAGGATTTGCGAGCAGTACTTC; CDR3aa: CASHTRICEQYF
d_gene: TRBD2; len: 16; v_gene: TRBV5-6; abundance: -; j_gene: TRBJ2-1; CDR3nt: TGTGCCAGCAGCCCTCGGGGAAGCGGGGAACACAATGAGCAGTTCTTC; CDR3aa: CASSPRGSGEHNEQFF
d_gene: TRBD2; len: 18; v_gene: TRBV7-2; abundance: once; j_gene: TRBJ2-3; CDR3nt: TGTGCCAGCAGCCTCCCACTAGCGGGGGGTTGGGGCACAGATACGCAGTATTTT; CDR3aa: CASSLPLAGGWGTDTQYF